Listed below are T cell receptor beta chains from one sample, sequenced in a study of cytomegalovirus exposure and HLA in healthy donors. TCRdb keeps only in-frame clones here, not all; method: immunoSEQ multiplex PCR. In the table there are 150,000 to 200,000 clones, 75% to 90% of which are singletons. Sequencing was performed on PBMCs. These receptors all stem from a man younger than 45 in good health and CMV-seropositive. CDR3s leave out the opening cysteine and the closing phenylalanine or tryptophan. Each record gives: V gene, J gene, CDR3 protein.

TRBV4-1	TRBJ1-1	ASTLVGGAPQNTEAF
TRBV5-4	TRBJ2-2	ASTTRRQGDGELF
TRBV6-1	TRBJ2-7	ASSATGVIIYEQY
TRBV19	TRBJ2-1	ASSGREPGKVDEQF
TRBV5-1	TRBJ1-1	ASHGPGQGLTEAF
TRBV4-1	TRBJ1-1	ASSPGTGTMNTEAF
TRBV2	TRBJ1-6	ASSVKSIRGHSPLH
TRBV5-4	TRBJ1-4	ASSQDRMATNEKLF
TRBV13	TRBJ2-1	ASSFVSGYNEQF
TRBV6-1	TRBJ1-4	ASSEDTPKTNEKLF
TRBV11-3	TRBJ2-7	ASSPAREAYEQY
TRBV4-1	TRBJ1-1	ASSQPVGRGAEAF
TRBV6-6	TRBJ2-5	ASSYVTSGGETQY
TRBV6-5	TRBJ2-7	ASKSGQGPEQY
TRBV19	TRBJ2-7	ASSSLGTDYEQY
TRBV27	TRBJ1-5	ASSTGVRQPQH
TRBV5-1	TRBJ1-3	ASSSLGGESGNTIY
TRBV29-1	TRBJ2-7	SVGEYEQY
TRBV7-2	TRBJ1-2	ASSQGVGGHGYT
TRBV5-6	TRBJ1-3	ASSLGGLSGNTIY
TRBV5-6	TRBJ2-7	ASSLSRGPYEQY
TRBV7-3	NA	ASSITSGSLWYYEQY
TRBV12-5	TRBJ1-6	ASGLSPARQWEPLH
TRBV7-9	TRBJ2-2	ASSLTLRQGNTGELF
TRBV7-9	TRBJ2-1	ASSLVLAGVYNEQF
TRBV10-3	TRBJ1-1	AISESRNTEAF
TRBV5-1	TRBJ2-1	ASSLLGNRGYNEQF
TRBV7-6	TRBJ2-7	ASSHPTSGSPDEQY
TRBV5-1	TRBJ1-6	ASSPTGEPNSPLH
TRBV15	TRBJ2-5	ATSRDGTGAQETQY
TRBV18	TRBJ2-7	ASTARGGGYEQY
TRBV27	TRBJ2-3	ASSSHLGLALITSTDTQY
TRBV2	TRBJ1-3	ASKTRLLKDTSGNTIY
TRBV7-2	TRBJ2-3	ASSLVAQGAADTQY
TRBV5-6	TRBJ2-7	ASSQEEGTGSYEQY
TRBV6-5	TRBJ1-1	ASSYGRGTEAF
TRBV5-1	TRBJ2-5	ASSSGLAGIETQY
TRBV4-2	TRBJ1-4	ASSPGQGANEKLF
TRBV15	TRBJ2-4	ATSEPGLAGGPRGDTRENIQY
TRBV14	TRBJ1-4	ASSLDRLAEKLF
TRBV5-1	TRBJ2-5	ASSQIEETQY
TRBV5-8	TRBJ2-7	ASRPGTGEYYEQY
TRBV11-3	TRBJ2-7	ASSSGLVSYEQY
TRBV28	TRBJ2-7	ASSNLAGETYEQY
TRBV18	TRBJ2-1	ASSPLASGNYNEQF
TRBV10-1	TRBJ2-1	ASSEGVHEQF
TRBV19	TRBJ1-2	ASSIRRDQGYGYT
TRBV7-6	TRBJ1-1	ASSDIGQGRAF
TRBV19	TRBJ2-7	ASKGSGTGSYEQY
TRBV5-4	TRBJ1-2	ASSLDMGGYT
TRBV7-9	TRBJ1-1	ASSFPGQGDWGAF
TRBV9	TRBJ2-5	ASSVGVNQETQY
TRBV4-1	TRBJ2-2	ASSQTPPRANTGELF